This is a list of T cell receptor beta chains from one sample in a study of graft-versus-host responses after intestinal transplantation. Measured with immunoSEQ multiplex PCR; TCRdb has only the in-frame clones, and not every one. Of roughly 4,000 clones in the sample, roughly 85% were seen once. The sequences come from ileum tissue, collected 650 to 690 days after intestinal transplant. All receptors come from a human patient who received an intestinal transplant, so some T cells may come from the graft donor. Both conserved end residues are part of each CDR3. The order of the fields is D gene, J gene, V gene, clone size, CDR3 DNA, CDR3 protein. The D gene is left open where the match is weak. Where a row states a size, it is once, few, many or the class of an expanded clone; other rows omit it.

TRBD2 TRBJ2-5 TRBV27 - TGTGCCAGCAGTCCCCTCGGGGCGGGGGGCTGGGAGACCCAGTACTTC CASSPLGAGGWETQYF
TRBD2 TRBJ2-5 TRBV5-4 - TGTGCCAGCAGCCCGGCTCCGGGAGGATGGGCGGCGGGCCGGGAGGCCCAGTACTTC CASSPAPGGWAAGREAQYF
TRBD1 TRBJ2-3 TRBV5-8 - TGTGCCAGCAGATTGAGCCTCAAGACAGGGGACACAGATACGCAGTATTTT CASRLSLKTGDTDTQYF
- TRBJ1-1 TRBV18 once TGTGCCAGCTCACCATTGGGTACGGGTATGGGAACTGAAGCTTTCTTT CASSPLGTGMGTEAFF
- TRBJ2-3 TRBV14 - TGTGCCAGCAGCGAGTTCACAGATACGCAGTATTTT CASSEFTDTQYF
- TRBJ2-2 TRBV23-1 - TGCGCCAGCAGTCAAGGGGCTCCGCGGGGCGGGGAGCTGTTTTTT CASSQGAPRGGELFF
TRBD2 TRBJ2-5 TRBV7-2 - TGTGCCAGCAGCCGGACTAGCGGGGAGACCCAGTACTTC CASSRTSGETQYF
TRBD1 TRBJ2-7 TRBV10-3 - TGTGCCATCAGTGAAATGGACAGGGGGATATACGAGCAGTACTTC CAISEMDRGIYEQYF
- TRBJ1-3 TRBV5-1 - TGCGCCAGCAGCCCGGGGACCAGTGGAAACACCATATATTTT CASSPGTSGNTIYF
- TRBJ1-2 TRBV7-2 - TGTGCCAGCAGCCTTAGCAGGTCTTATGGCTACACCTTC CASSLSRSYGYTF
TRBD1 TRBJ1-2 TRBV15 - TGTGCCACCAGCAGAGATCTTGGACAGGCACTCTATGGCTACACCTTC CATSRDLGQALYGYTF
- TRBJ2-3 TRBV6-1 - TGTGCCAGCGGCCCCTTGGGTAGCACAGATACGCAGTATTTT CASGPLGSTDTQYF
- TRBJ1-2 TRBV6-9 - TGTGCCAGCAGCCCCGGGGATGGCTACACCTTC CASSPGDGYTF
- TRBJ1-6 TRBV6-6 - TGTGCCAGGGACAGCAGCTCACCCCTCCACTTT CARDSSSPLHF
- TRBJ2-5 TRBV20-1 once TGCAGTACAGGGTCGTCGGAGACCCAGTACTTC CSTGSSETQYF
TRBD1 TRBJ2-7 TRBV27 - TGTGCCACCCGGACAGGGGGCGCGAAATTCGACGAGCAGTACTTC CATRTGGAKFDEQYF
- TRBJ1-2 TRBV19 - TGTGCCAGTAGTCCTTTTACGGGTTTGCGAGGCTACACCTTC CASSPFTGLRGYTF
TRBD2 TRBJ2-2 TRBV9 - TGTGCCAGCAGCGTAGACGCGGGGGGTAGGACCGGGGAGCTGTTTTTT CASSVDAGGRTGELFF
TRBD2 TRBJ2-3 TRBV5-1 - TGCGCCAGCAGGCAGACTAGCCAGCCCACAGATACGCAGTATTTT CASRQTSQPTDTQYF
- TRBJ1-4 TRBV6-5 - TGTGCCAGCAGTTACGGCGGGAATCCTAATGAAAAACTGTTTTTT CASSYGGNPNEKLFF
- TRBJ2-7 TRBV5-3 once TGTGCCAGCAGCTATCCTCTAGCGTACGAGCAGTACTTC CASSYPLAYEQYF
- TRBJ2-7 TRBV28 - TGTGCCAGCAGGGCCGGGACCACGGCTTACGAGCAGTACTTC CASRAGTTAYEQYF
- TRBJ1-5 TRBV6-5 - TGTGCCAGCAGCCTGGATAGGACGAATCAGCCCCAGCATTTT CASSLDRTNQPQHF
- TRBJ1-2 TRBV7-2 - TGTGCCAGCAGCTTGGGGGCGGATGGCTACACCTTC CASSLGADGYTF
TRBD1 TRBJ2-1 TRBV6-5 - TGTGCCAGCAGTTACTCCACCGGGACAGCGACTGAGCAGTTCTTC CASSYSTGTATEQFF
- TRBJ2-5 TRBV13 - TGTGCCAGCAGCTTACGGGTCCGCGCAGAGACCCAGTACTTC CASSLRVRAETQYF
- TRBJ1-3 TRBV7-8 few TGTGCCAGCAGCCGGACCGCCGACGACACCATATATTTT CASSRTADDTIYF
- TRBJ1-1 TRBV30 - TGTGCCTGGACCTCGGTGGGGGAATCAAAGGTGGCTTTCTTT CAWTSVGESKVAFF
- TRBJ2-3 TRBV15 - TGTGCCACCAAGATGGGGTGGGGGGGCACAGATACGCAGTATTTT CATKMGWGGTDTQYF
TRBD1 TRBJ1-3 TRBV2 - TGTGCCAGCAGTAGGGACAGTCTCTCTGGAAACACCATATATTTT CASSRDSLSGNTIYF
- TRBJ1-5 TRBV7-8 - TGTGCCAGCAGCTTAGAGGAGTCTAGCAATCAGCCCCAGCATTTT CASSLEESSNQPQHF
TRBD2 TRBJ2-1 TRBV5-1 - TGCGCCAGCAGCTTGGACCCTAGCGGGGGAGGTGAGCAGTTCTTC CASSLDPSGGGEQFF
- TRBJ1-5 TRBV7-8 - TGTGCCAGCAGCTTCGACCGGGCTAGCAATCAGCCCCAGCATTTT CASSFDRASNQPQHF
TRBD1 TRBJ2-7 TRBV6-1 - TGTGCCAGCAGTGAAGCAAGTCGTTGGGGACAGGGCTACGAGCAGTACTTC CASSEASRWGQGYEQYF
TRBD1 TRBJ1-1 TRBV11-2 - TGTGCCAGCAGCTTACGACAGGGGGCGGGAGCTGAAGCTTTCTTT CASSLRQGAGAEAFF
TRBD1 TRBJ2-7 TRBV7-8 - TGTGCCAGCAGCTCCCGCCGAGGGGGCGGCTACGAGCAGTACTTC CASSSRRGGGYEQYF
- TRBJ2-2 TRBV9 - TGTGCCAGCAGCACCTTTAACACGAACACCGGGGAGCTGTTTTTT CASSTFNTNTGELFF
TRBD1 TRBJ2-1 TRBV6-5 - TGTGCCAGCAGATTACAGGGGTGGGACGATGAGCAGTTCTTC CASRLQGWDDEQFF
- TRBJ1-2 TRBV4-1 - TGCGCCAGCAGCCTGGTCTATGGCTACACCTTC CASSLVYGYTF
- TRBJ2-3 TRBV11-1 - TGTGCCAGCAGCACCACCGGGACCGCTATTGGGGATACGCAGTATTTT CASSTTGTAIGDTQYF
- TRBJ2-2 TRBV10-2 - TGCGCCAGCAGTAGGGTGGGGGGCAAACCCGGGGAGCTGTTTTTT CASSRVGGKPGELFF
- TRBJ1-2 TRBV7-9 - TGTGCCAGCAGCTTATCGGCTGGGGATAACTATGGCTACACCTTC CASSLSAGDNYGYTF
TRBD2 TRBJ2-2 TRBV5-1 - TGCGCCAGCAGCTTGGCTAGCGGGGGGTCGAACACCGGGGAGCTGTTTTTT CASSLASGGSNTGELFF
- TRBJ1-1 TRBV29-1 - TGCAGCGTTGAAGGTGGGACTCCAAACACTGAAGCTTTCTTT CSVEGGTPNTEAFF
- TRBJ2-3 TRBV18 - TGTGCCAGCTCACCCAGTACAGATACGCAGTATTTT CASSPSTDTQYF
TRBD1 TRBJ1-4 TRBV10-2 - TGCGCCAGCAGTAGGGGGCCCGGCGAAAAACTGTTTTTT CASSRGPGEKLFF
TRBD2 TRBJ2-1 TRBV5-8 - TGTGCCAGCAGCTTGGGGCTAGCGGGGGACAATGAGCAGTTCTTC CASSLGLAGDNEQFF
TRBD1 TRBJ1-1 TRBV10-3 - TGTGCCATCAGTGCCATTGGGGACAGGGAAGCTTTCTTT CAISAIGDREAFF
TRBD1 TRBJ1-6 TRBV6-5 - TGTGCCAGCAGTTACTCGGGACAGGGGGATAATTCACCCCTCCACTTT CASSYSGQGDNSPLHF